This T cell receptor (beta chain) originates from a study of cytomegalovirus exposure and HLA in healthy donors (dated by TCRdb to 2017 to 2019). Some background on the complete study: An earlier analysis of 587 of the donors reported roughly 300 Gb of sequence data and 117 million unique TCR beta sequences obtained from some 200 million T cells. Because of strong linkage in the cohort, 5 or 6 DR-DQ haplotypes were treated as single units for association and clustering. Of the 300 to 500 genotyped donors, 65% to 90% were placed in the genetic ancestry cluster associated with self-reported Caucasian donors. An early release covering some 640 HLA-typed donors comprised approximately 290 gigabases of sequencing data and around 80 million unique TCR sequences. The study combined high-throughput TCR immunosequencing, statistical association of individual TCRs with disease status, and machine learning to predict cytomegalovirus infection status. The later analysis used no new phenotypic data to find candidate immune exposures, relying instead on TCR beta sequences and their occurrence across donors. To study patterns of TCR occurrence, a later analysis re-analyzed previously published TCR beta repertoires from more than 550 donors and added high-resolution HLA genotyping. A separate validation cohort of about 110 different subjects was used in addition to the roughly 620-subject first cohort. Genome-wide SNP genotypes for about three fifths of the roughly 700 donors were used in a later genetic analysis, which treated that subset as a discovery cohort. To decide whether each TCR beta V gene segment behaved as functional or pseudogenic, an earlier analysis of some 600 of the donors relied on high-throughput TCR beta sequencing. Alongside the repertoire data, information on donor age, sex, ethnicity and CMV serostatus was compiled. Typing coverage differed by locus: A, B, C, DRB1 and DQB1 were typed in roughly 629-640 donors, DQA1 in roughly 500, DPA1 in around 580, and DPB1 in roughly 470. Both class I and class II loci were covered by HLA typing, at four-digit resolution. Across 398 genotyped donors of the cohort, an average of about 250,000 unique TCR beta nucleotide sequences per donor were sequenced, and approximately 17% of those sequences were non-productive. Using immunosequencing, the study profiled T cell repertoires from 666 subjects and related those repertoires to cytomegalovirus serostatus. Every repertoire in the discovery cohort had been generated on one and the same sequencing platform. The aim of the study was to test whether cataloging public T cell receptors could identify signatures of past pathogen exposure.

Library preparation employed the immunoSEQ multiplex PCR assay. A mixture of 60 forward primers for TCR Vbeta segments and 13 reverse primers for TCR Jbeta segments was used in the multiplex PCR. The CDR3 region of rearranged TCR beta genes was amplified from genomic DNA by a multiplex PCR assay. The Illumina HiSeq System was used to sequence the amplified TCR beta libraries as 87-base-pair reads. The authors processed their data as follows. A later analysis tallied some 79 million unique TCR beta chains across the 666 repertoires, and about 10 million of those chains were shared by two or more donors. A nearest-neighbor algorithm error-corrected the raw reads and collapsed the reads into unique sequences, merging closely related sequences to remove PCR and sequencing errors. V, D and J gene segments were assigned by aligning CDR3 sequences to IMGT reference sequences. Each retained sequence needed at least a six-nucleotide match to both a V gene segment and a J gene segment. Rearrangements were classified as productive when the CDR3 lacked stop codons and remained in frame with V and J, and all other rearrangements were classified as non-productive. Following IMGT convention, CDR3 was defined as the stretch from the second conserved V-encoded cysteine to the conserved J-encoded phenylalanine. The earlier analysis of 587 of the donors excluded sequences that lacked an unambiguous match to a single V gene segment. An earlier analysis of a few hundred of the donors called V segments functional above 56.7% productive rearrangements and segregating when the between-donor standard deviation exceeded 5%. To diagnose cytomegalovirus status from the catalog of TCR beta chain sequences, a statistical classification framework was built. In a later analysis, V and J genes were assigned by comparing TCR nucleotide sequences against IMGT/GENE-DB human TR gene sequences. A later analysis assigned CDR3 sequences and most-parsimonious VDJ recombination scenarios with the TCRdist pipeline. In a later analysis, each TCR beta chain was defined by its CDR3 amino acid sequence together with its V-gene family, and reads without a unique V-gene family were excluded. A later analysis removed roughly 590 highly shared, low-generation-probability nucleotide sequences to deal with suspected cross-contamination and a sequencing artifact. In a later analysis, a clonal expansion index for each public chain was calculated from normalized within-repertoire ranks of inferred template counts. Generation probabilities in a later analysis came from a VDJ recombination model fitted to out-of-frame rearrangements, and those results were checked against IGoR. Hypergeometric tests were used in a later analysis to score TCR-TCR, TCR-HLA and TCR-CMV co-occurrence, with a repertoire-size bias correction applied to the TCR pairs. To estimate false discovery rates, a later analysis permuted the HLA or CMV assignments 20 times. In a later analysis, co-occurring TCRs were grouped with DBSCAN, and TCRdist sequence similarity was added when clustering was performed within HLA-allele-positive subsets. Repertoires with fewer than 30,000 or more than 120,000 public chains, plus five repertoires with anomalous nucleotide sharing, were excluded from co-occurrence clustering. This is the immuneACCESS table as TCRdb keeps it, with only in-frame sequences that have V and J called. A part of the clones is gone; compared with another copy, unresolved V genes explain less than half, and the rest is unexplained. The V and J calls and the clone size are those of that table, but D and trimming were determined from the DNA. The table for this sample lists around 190,000 clones. The top ten clonotypes cover roughly 0.98% of the sample.

General findings and caveats noted by the study authors: An association between a missense DCLRE1C variant and V-gene and J-gene trimming of TCR beta chains was found in a later genetic analysis and replicated in an independent cohort. Most CMV-associated TCR beta chains appeared to be HLA-restricted in a later analysis, and the HLA associations seemed to be driven largely by CMV exposure. It was suggested by the authors that the approach could potentially be generalized to other disease states and immunological phenotypes. A later analysis associated 16,951 TCR beta sequences with specific HLA alleles at a false discovery rate of 0.05. Roughly uniform sequencing depth across donors was assumed in presence/absence analyses, although this assumption may not hold. The classifier was reported to diagnose cytomegalovirus status with high specificity and sensitivity in both the original cohort and the validation cohort. The cohort was sequenced for TCR beta chains only, and without alpha or paired-chain data the features that could be detected were limited. A later analysis reported that several top co-occurrence clusters appeared linked to parvovirus B19, influenza, CMV and Epstein-Barr virus. According to a later genetic analysis, donors in an Asian-associated ancestry cluster had fewer N-insertions in productive TCRs than the approximately 690-donor mean. Because HLA typing was unavailable for some donors at each locus, only the typed subset was used in association tests. In a later analysis, HLA-associated TCR beta chains were found to be more clonally expanded and to have lower generation probabilities than equally common non-associated chains. Correlated functional status among segregating V segments might be attributable to linkage disequilibrium, but an unknown experimental factor could not be ruled out. In an earlier analysis of about 540 of the donors, most TCR beta V segments were observed in productive rearrangements about 90% or about 30% of the time, broadly matching IMGT annotations. In a later analysis, the rate of TCR association differed among HLA loci, with DRB1 alleles having the most associated TCRs and HLA-C alleles having the fewest. When HLA alleles, especially DR and DQ, strongly co-occurred, attributing TCR associations to individual alleles was difficult. A further reported finding was that TCR beta sequences accurately predicted the HLA-A and HLA-B alleles for most subjects in the first cohort. In vitro tests confirmed that a few of the cytomegalovirus-associated TCR beta chains recognize cytomegalovirus antigens. A cluster of highly shared sequence variants was judged likely to represent a technical artifact of the sequencing pipeline. While some public TCRs were present in many individuals, most TCR sequences turned up only very rarely across donors. Immune exposure information for the cohort was limited to CMV serostatus. Because the 87-base-pair reads could not distinguish some IMGT-functional V segments, including TRBV6-2 and TRBV6-3, those segments were excluded. In the study, around 160 TCR beta chains were listed as associated with cytomegalovirus. Approximately 18 rarely observed V segments, including chromosome 9 orphons, were excluded from the earlier analysis of just under 600 of the donors because counts were too low.

The germline V gene encodes CDR1 WNHNN and CDR2 SYGVQD (reference sequence). Including cysteine and phenylalanine, the CDR3 has 15 amino acids. The DNA shown is the 45-base CDR3, in frame from base 1. For this chain, trimming is 4 bases at the V end and 1 base at the J end, and the number of junction bases without a gene match is 5. Concerning this clone itself: Its antigen specificity is not known.

The cohort was made up of 666 healthy bone marrow donors. All cohort members were sampled while nominally healthy, although unrecorded immune exposures were likely present. The donor was CMV seropositive and belonged to the group of about 290 seropositive cohort members. Every donor gave a peripheral blood sample, and the peripheral blood mononuclear cells from that sample were used for TCR beta sequencing. Genomic DNA extraction from the blood cell samples was performed with the Qiagen DNeasy Blood Extraction Kit. This TCR was recovered from a woman aged 30 to 39 in good health and CMV-seropositive. Specimen: PBMCs. The chain uses TRBV10-1 and TRBJ2-5, and 8 junction bases match TRBD1. The CDR3 protein is CASSADRGAQETQYF. The DNA reads as follows: TGCGCCAGCAGTGCAGACAGGGGCGCCCAAGAGACCCAGTACTTC.